This T cell receptor beta chain was retrieved from a study of T cell repertoires in cytomegalovirus infection. For the study at large: Matching HLA type and CMV infection were both indicated by public TCR beta signatures.

Whole-study results and caveats: Cumulative frequency (of public TCR beta family members) identified carriers of CMV plus the relevant HLA. In two of eight donors, the top clonotype was HLA-C-restricted CMV-specific.

For this clonotype: Its matching antigen is unknown.

V was trimmed by 4 bases and J by 1 base, leaving 13 bases between them. CDR3 length equals 16 residues. TCRdb re-called the reads with MiXCR, one entry per CDR3 protein. Of 400,000 or so distinct CDR3 sequences in the sample, 30% to 40% were seen once. Sequencing was done on a sample of PBMCs. This TCR derives from a human donor in good health (CMV status not recorded). Some clones in this sample may be carry-over from other donors' samples. This chain links TRBV12-3 or TRBV12-4 with TRBJ2-2, with no clear D. This CDR3 is CASSSRGRVNTGELFF. Here the CDR3 DNA reads TGTGCCAGCAGTTCCCGCGGACGGGTGAACACCGGGGAGCTGTTTTTT.